The clone carrying this TCR beta chain was observed a single time. The antigen is undetermined. This sample is part of a study of shared clonotypes between healthy human individuals. Unmatched junction bases numbered 11, after V lost 6 bases and J lost 6 bases. The CDR3 runs 13 residues. Germline V gene data show CDR1 as SQVTM and CDR2 as ANQGSEA. Findings and limits, study-wide: It was anticipated that sequencing depth would influence how many clonotypes donors shared. Enrolling few donors narrowed the genetic and exposure-history diversity that was represented.

All the donors were Caucasian adults who lived in Nashville, Tennessee. Profiled with immunoSEQ multiplex PCR; TCRdb holds only in-frame clones, not every one. This sample has 1,500,000 or so clones, with about 96% found just once. The origin of this receptor is a man between 25 and 39 years old in good health. Sequenced material: naive CD4+ T cells sorted from blood. The sample's subset: CD45RA+ positively selected. The chain carries TRBV29-1 and TRBJ2-7; 7 bases are shared with TRBD1. CDR3 sequence reads: CSVPKGTDGEQYF. The CDR3 DNA is TGCAGCGTCCCAAAGGGGACAGATGGCGAGCAGTACTTC.